This TCR beta chain was sequenced during a study of blood T cell repertoires in COVID-19. As for the study in general: Acute-phase and convalescent COVID-19 samples originated in the United States, Italy and Spain. Sources were T cells, B-cell-depleted T cells, or PBMCs; the material itself was cDNA or gDNA.

The V end was cut by 1 base, the J end by 7 bases, with 14 bases between. This CDR3 contains 15 residues. Germline-derived CDR1 and CDR2 are SGHDN and FVKESK. In the original processing: Estimation of nucleated cell counts relied on the amplification of reference gene primers. The repertoire was sequenced with immunoSEQ multiplex PCR; TCRdb's copy has only in-frame clones and lacks some. The DNA was the basis for D and trimming; V, J and clone size are from that table. The repertoire consists of 35,000 to 55,000 clones, with approximately 90% occurring once and the leading ten covering more than 6.5%.

Sequencing was performed on peripheral blood. The chain employs TRBV14 and TRBJ2-1, with TRBD1 as a possible D gene (5 bases). The sequence derives from a man aged 55-75 years with active COVID-19. The CDR3 DNA reads as TGTGCCAGCAGCCAAGGGTTCCGACAGTTAAATGAGCAGTTCTTC. It translates to CASSQGFRQLNEQFF.